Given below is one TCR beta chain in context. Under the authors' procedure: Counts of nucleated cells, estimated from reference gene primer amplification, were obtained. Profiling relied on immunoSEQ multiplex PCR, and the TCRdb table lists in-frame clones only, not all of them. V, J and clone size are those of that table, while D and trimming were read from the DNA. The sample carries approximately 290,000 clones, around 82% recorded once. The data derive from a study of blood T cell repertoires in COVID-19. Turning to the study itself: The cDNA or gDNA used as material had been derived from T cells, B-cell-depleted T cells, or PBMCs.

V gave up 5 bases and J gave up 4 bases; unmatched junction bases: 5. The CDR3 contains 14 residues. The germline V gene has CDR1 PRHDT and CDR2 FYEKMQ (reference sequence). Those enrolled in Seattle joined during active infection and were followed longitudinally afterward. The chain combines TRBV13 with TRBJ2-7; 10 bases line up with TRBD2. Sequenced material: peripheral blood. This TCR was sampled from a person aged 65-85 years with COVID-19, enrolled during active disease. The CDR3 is CASSPGLAFYEQYF. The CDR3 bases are TGTGCCAGCAGCCCGGGACTAGCGTTTTACGAGCAGTACTTC.